This record concerns one T cell receptor (beta chain) sequence. Its specificity is not known. With V trimmed by 4 bases and J by 6 bases, 7 bases remained unmatched. The germline CDR1 and CDR2 sequences are SGDLS and YYNGEE. The CDR3 covers 14 residues. The PCR had 60 Vbeta and 13 Jbeta primers. Libraries were prepared by immunoSEQ multiplex PCR; TCRdb keeps only in-frame clonotypes and omits some of them. The table shows some 130,000 clones, with 79% occurring only once. The sample is drawn from a study of cytomegalovirus exposure and HLA in healthy donors. About the research overall: Unique TCR beta sequences numbering about 100 million came from around 180 million T cells in an earlier analysis. Study-wide results and caveats: Among TCR sequences, most were rare, though some public TCRs appeared in many donors. Accurate HLA-A and HLA-B prediction from TCR beta sequences was reported for most subjects. Relative to the approximately 680-donor mean, N-insertions were reportedly fewer in an Asian-associated ancestry cluster in a later analysis.

Input material: PBMCs. V is TRBV9 and J is TRBJ2-7, with TRBD2 matching 10 bases. The TCR originated in a man aged 40-49 years in good health and CMV-seropositive. In DNA, the CDR3 is TGTGCCAGCAGCCCCAGCGGGAGGGCCGGCGAGCAGTACTTC. This codes for CASSPSGRAGEQYF. Combining the CDR3 with reference TRBV9 and TRBJ2-7 gives the whole variable domain DSGVTQTPKHLITATGQRVTLRCSPRSGDLSVYWYQQSLDQGLQFLIQYYNGEERAKGNILERFSAQQFPDLHSELNLSSLELGDSALYFCASSPSGRAGEQYFGPGTRLTVT.